These 4 T cell receptor beta chains were all obtained from the same sample, sequenced in a study of T cells in Graves' hyperthyroidism and ophthalmopathy. RNA transcripts gave rise to amplified TCR beta CDR3 regions. An initial round of RT-PCR targeting the TCR CDR3 relied on the HTBI primer set. TCRdb re-called the multiplex PCR reads through MiXCR, storing one row per CDR3 protein. The sample contains some 620,000 distinct CDR3 sequences, roughly 17% of which appear only once. Sequencing was performed on blood. All receptors come from a woman aged 25 to 45 with Graves' hyperthyroidism.

Many counts were recorded for this clonotype. The rearrangement joins TRBV28 to TRBJ2-5, with D unclear. Germline V gene sequence: CDR1 MDHEN, CDR2 SYDVKM. V was cut by 1 base and J by 5 bases, with 14 bases left in between. The CDR3 is 15 amino acids. In nucleotides, the CDR3 is TGTGCCAGCAGTTTATTATCCAATCGGCGGGAGACCCAGTACTTC. Translated: CASSLLSNRRETQYF. The entire variable domain, with the rest obtained from reference TRBV28 and TRBJ2-5, is as follows: DVKVTQSSRYLVKRTGEKVFLECVQDMDHENMFWYRQDPGLGLRLIYFSYDVKMKEKGDIPEGYSVSREKKERFSLILESASTNQTSMYLCASSLLSNRRETQYFGPGTRLLVL.

V usage is TRBV6-2 or TRBV6-3 and J usage is TRBJ1-3; the D is unclear. The germline gives CDR1 MNHEY, CDR2 SVGEGT. The CDR3 consists of 12 residues. Trimming took 6 bases from V and 9 from J, leaving 12 bases between them. CDR3 sequence (DNA): TGTGCCAGCAGACCTGGAGGCGGCACCATATATTTT. Its protein product is CASRPGGGTIYF.

This rearrangement joins TRBV6-5 to TRBJ1-5; no reliable D call. This CDR3 is built from 19 residues. Germline V CDR1 and CDR2: MNHEY, SVGAGI. V dropped 4 bases and J dropped 2 bases, with 24 bases sitting between them. CDR3 in DNA: TGTGCCAGCAGTTTAGCCGTTTTGTCCCCCCCACCCGGCAATCAGCCCCAGCATTTT. Translating it yields CASSLAVLSPPPGNQPQHF.

This clonotype was detected only a few times. J is TRBJ1-3 and V is TRBV19; D is ambiguous. The CDR3 runs 15 residues. Germline CDR1 reads LNHDA; CDR2 reads SQIVND (reference sequence). Trimming took 4 bases from V and 2 from J, leaving 12 bases between them. In DNA form, the CDR3 reads TGTGCCAGTAGTACTCCCCCGGACGCTGGAAACACCATATATTTT. It translates to CASSTPPDAGNTIYF.